The rows below give T cell receptor beta chains drawn from one sample of a study of human T cells and chemical hapten exposure. TCRdb reanalysed the reads using MiXCR and keeps one entry per CDR3 protein. The repertoire includes about 120,000 distinct CDR3 sequences, approximately 9.3% of them detected once, and 1.2% to 1.5% sits in the top ten. Sequencing was done on a sample of whole blood. The receptors were gathered from a human donor in good health. Some clones in this sample may be carry-over from other donors' samples. Both conserved end residues are part of each CDR3.

j_call,v_call,cdr3_aa
TRBJ2-1,TRBV29-1,CSVDWTSGGQSSYNEQFF
TRBJ1-6,TRBV11-2,CASSLGSGTPLHF
TRBJ2-2,TRBV11-3,CASRQTGNTGELFF
TRBJ2-7,TRBV6-1,CASSEGEAYEQYF
TRBJ2-2,TRBV27,CASSPGREELFF
TRBJ1-2,TRBV7-2,CASSFRNYGYTF
TRBJ1-3,TRBV18,CASSPRTGDSGNTIYF
TRBJ2-7,TRBV6-6,CASSYGGTSSYEQYF
TRBJ2-2,TRBV10-2,CASSQGLGELFF
TRBJ1-5,TRBV4-1,CASSQEGSYSNQPQHF
TRBJ2-2,TRBV12-3/TRBV12-4,CASSFGGSVTGELFF
TRBJ2-3,TRBV5-1,CASSFLSEDTQYF
TRBJ1-5,TRBV4-3,CASSQDLTGGNQPQHF
TRBJ2-1,TRBV19,CASSVFSGGSSYNEQFF
TRBJ1-5,TRBV6-1,CASSNLGRSGGPQHF
TRBJ1-5,TRBV3-2,CASSQGGRNQPQHF
TRBJ1-5,TRBV4-2,CASSDRGNSNQPQHF
TRBJ2-7,TRBV20-1,CSAGVVSIYSYEQYF
TRBJ2-2,TRBV7-9,CASSTYPSDRSYTGELFF
TRBJ1-1,TRBV5-8,CASSFPFGGRTEAFF
TRBJ2-1,TRBV10-3,CAISEPGPNNEQFF
TRBJ1-5,TRBV27,CASSPSDRGPGQPQHF
TRBJ1-1,TRBV4-1,CASSQVKQNTEAFF
TRBJ2-1,TRBV7-9,CASSLPDRGFLFF